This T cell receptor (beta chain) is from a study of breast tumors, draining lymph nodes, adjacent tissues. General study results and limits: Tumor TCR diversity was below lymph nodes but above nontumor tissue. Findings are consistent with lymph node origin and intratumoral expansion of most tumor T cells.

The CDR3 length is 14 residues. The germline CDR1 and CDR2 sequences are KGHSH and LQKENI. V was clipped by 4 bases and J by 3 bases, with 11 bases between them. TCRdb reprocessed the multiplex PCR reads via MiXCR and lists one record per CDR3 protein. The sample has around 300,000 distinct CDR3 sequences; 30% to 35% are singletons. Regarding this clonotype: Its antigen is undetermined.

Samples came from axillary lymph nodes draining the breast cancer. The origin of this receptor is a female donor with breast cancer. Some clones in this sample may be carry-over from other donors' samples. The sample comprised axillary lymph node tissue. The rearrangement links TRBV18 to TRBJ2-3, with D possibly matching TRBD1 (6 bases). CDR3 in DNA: TGTGCCAGCTCACGGTCCCAGGGGACAGATACGCAGTATTTT. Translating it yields CASSRSQGTDTQYF.